This T cell receptor beta chain was captured by sequencing in a study of T cell responses to AZD1222 COVID-19 vaccine. Study-wide points: Breadth and depth of Spike-specific TCRs rose after two AZD1222 doses. Spike as a whole was targeted by vaccine-associated CD4 TCRs, dominant at 160-218 and 743-854. A reported finding is that nearly half of spike-specific TCRs target unmutated variant regions. Possibly, clonal diversity was underestimated; donors were largely white British and included more females.

Note on this clone: Antigen unknown.

Generated by immunoSEQ multiplex PCR, the TCRdb table keeps only in-frame clones and is missing some. The data contain approximately 50,000 clones, 80% to 90% of them singletons. The CDR3 sequence is 13 residues long. V lost 7 bases and J lost 4; bases outside the gene matches: 7. Germline lookup yields CDR1 SQVTM and CDR2 ANQGSEA. This clonotype originated in an adult who received the AZD1222 COVID-19 vaccine. The rearrangement joins TRBV29-1 to TRBJ2-3; 8 bases agree with TRBD1. The material sequenced was peripheral blood, taken 28 days after the second AZD1222 dose. The CDR3 DNA follows: TGCAGCGCTTCCAGGGGGCGCGCAGATACGCAGTATTTT. Translated: CSASRGRADTQYF.